The text below deals with one TCR beta chain. Its antigen is unknown. CDR3 length equals 14 residues. CDR1 and CDR2 (germline): MRHNA, SNTAGT. The V segment lost 7 bases and the J segment 2 bases; nucleotides outside the gene matches: 5. These data come from a study of cytomegalovirus exposure and HLA in healthy donors. Study-level background: The early release's HLA-typed donors yielded 78 million or so unique TCRs. Across 300 to 400 genotyped donors, about 80% landed in the Caucasian-associated ancestry cluster.

Notes on the study in general: Earlier results showed most TCR beta V segments being productive about 87% or about 30% of the time. Upon later analysis, HLA-associated TCR beta chains proved more clonally expanded than other, equally common chains.

Researchers ran the PCR with 60 Vbeta and 13 Jbeta primers. Profiling relied on immunoSEQ multiplex PCR, and the TCRdb table lists in-frame clones only, not all of them. The sample has roughly 120,000 clones, 77% seen once; the top ten hold around 3.5%. The receptor was isolated from a human donor in good health. The material sequenced was PBMCs. This sequence joins TRBV6-4 and TRBJ2-1; TRBD1 agrees at 7 bases. The CDR3 region is CASKQGITYNEQFF. The CDR3 coding sequence is TGTGCCAGCAAACAGGGGATTACCTACAATGAGCAGTTCTTC.